This T cell receptor beta chain came from a study of blood T cell repertoires in COVID-19. Across the whole study: Some COVID-19 samples were acute and others convalescent; all came from the United States, Italy and Spain. Sources were T cells, B-cell-depleted T cells, or PBMCs; the material itself was cDNA or gDNA.

Those enrolled in Seattle joined during active infection and were followed longitudinally afterward. The V and J ends lost 4 bases and 8 bases, in that order; junction bases with no gene match: 14. Germline V gene sequence: CDR1 SGHRS, CDR2 YFSETQ. This CDR3 has 17 residues. Here immunoSEQ multiplex PCR was the method, and the copy in TCRdb shows in-frame clones only, minus some. The sample carries approximately 350,000 clones, almost 90% recorded once. The V and J genes are TRBV5-1 and TRBJ2-1; 11 nucleotides match TRBD2. The sample comprised peripheral blood. The source of this sequence is a woman in her 70s with COVID-19, enrolled during active disease. CDR3 sequence reads: CASSKPGLAGPGDEQFF. The CDR3 DNA reads as TGCGCCAGCAGCAAACCAGGACTAGCGGGCCCAGGGGATGAGCAGTTCTTC.